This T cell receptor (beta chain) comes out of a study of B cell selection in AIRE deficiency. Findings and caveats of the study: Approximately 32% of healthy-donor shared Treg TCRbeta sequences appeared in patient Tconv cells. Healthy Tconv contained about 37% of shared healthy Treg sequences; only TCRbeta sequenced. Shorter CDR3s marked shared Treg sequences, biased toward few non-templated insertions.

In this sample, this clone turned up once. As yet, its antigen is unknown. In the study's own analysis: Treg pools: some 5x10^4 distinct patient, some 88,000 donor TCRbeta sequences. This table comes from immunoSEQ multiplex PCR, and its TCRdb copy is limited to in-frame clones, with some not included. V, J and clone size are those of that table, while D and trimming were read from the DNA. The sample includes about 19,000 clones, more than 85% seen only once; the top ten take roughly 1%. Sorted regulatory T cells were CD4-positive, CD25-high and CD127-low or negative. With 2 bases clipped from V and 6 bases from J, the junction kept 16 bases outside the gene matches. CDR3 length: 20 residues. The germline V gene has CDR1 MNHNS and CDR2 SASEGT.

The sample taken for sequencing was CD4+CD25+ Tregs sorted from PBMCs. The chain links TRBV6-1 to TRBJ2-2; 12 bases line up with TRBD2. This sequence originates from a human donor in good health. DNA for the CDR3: TGTGCCAGCAGTGAACGGTTGGTCTACAGGACTAGCGGGATCGCCGGGGAGCTGTTTTTT. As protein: CASSERLVYRTSGIAGELFF.